This T cell receptor beta chain was captured in a study of T cell repertoires in ileal Crohn's disease. Study summary: Biopsies of the neoterminal ileum at postoperative colonoscopy form M6 samples.

The repertoire was sequenced with immunoSEQ multiplex PCR; TCRdb's copy has only in-frame clones and lacks some. Among about 3,900 clones listed, just over 70% were seen once. V lost 2 bases and J lost 10, with 15 bases in between. There are 14 residues in the CDR3. The germline gives CDR1 SNHLY, CDR2 FYNNEI. Time point meaning: neoterminal ileum biopsy at postoperative endoscopy, about 6 months after surgery. Sample: ileal tissue. This chain joins TRBV2 and TRBJ1-5; D call uncertain. This sequence originates from an adult with Crohn's disease. The CDR3 spells CASSESGGLSPQHF. CDR3 DNA: TGTGCCAGCAGTGAATCGGGCGGACTTAGCCCCCAGCATTTT.